These 15 T cell receptor beta chains share one sample of origin, sequenced in a study of blood T cell repertoires in COVID-19. Clones were read by immunoSEQ multiplex PCR, and TCRdb kept only the in-frame ones, dropping some. The data contain some 300,000 clones, roughly 90% of them seen just once; the ten biggest clones take up less than 4%. Sequenced input: PBMCs or T cells enriched from blood (not recorded which). These receptors were taken from a woman aged 25 to 45 who had been exposed to COVID-19.

The V call is TRBV27, the J call TRBJ2-7; TRBD1 agrees at 10 bases. The ends lost 7 bases at V and 4 bases at J; junction bases unmatched: 4. The CDR3 is made up of 13 amino acids. Germline CDR1 is MNHEY and CDR2 is SMNVEV (reference sequence). CDR3: CASTPDRGYEQYF. CDR3 coding DNA: TGTGCCAGCACCCCGGACAGGGGGTACGAGCAGTACTTC.

This clone was observed a single time. The chain uses TRBV27 and TRBJ1-2, with D possibly being TRBD1 (5 bases). V dropped 6 bases and J dropped 7 bases, with 12 bases sitting between them. CDR1 is MNHEY, CDR2 SMNVEV, per germline (reference sequence). The CDR3 extends over 12 amino acids. CDR3 coding DNA: TGTGCCAGCAGCCTCGCCGGGGGTGGCTACACCTTC. Translating it yields CASSLAGGGYTF.

This sequence joins TRBV29-1 and TRBJ2-7, with 7 bases matching TRBD2. Per the germline V gene, CDR1 is SQVTM and CDR2 is ANQGSEA. This CDR3 region has 11 residues. With V trimmed by 7 bases and J by 7 bases, 7 bases remained unmatched. The CDR3: CSAKLAKEQYF. CDR3 in DNA: TGCAGCGCCAAACTAGCGAAAGAGCAGTACTTC.

The rearrangement links TRBV12-3 or TRBV12-4 to TRBJ1-3; no definite D call. V was trimmed by 2 bases and J by 8 bases, leaving 4 bases between them. This CDR3 comprises 11 residues. CDR3: CASSLPDTIYF. In nucleotides, the CDR3 is TGTGCCAGCAGTTTACCGGACACCATATATTTT.

The chain combines TRBV11-2 with TRBJ2-1; possibly TRBD1 for D (5 bases). The CDR3 has 15 residues. The V gene lost 5 bases and the J gene lost 6 bases, with 17 bases spanning the gap. From germline, CDR1 is SGHAT and CDR2 FQNNGV. CDR3 DNA sequence: TGTGCCAGCAGCCTTCAGGGAAGTCGGCGCAATGAGCAGTTCTTC. Its translation: CASSLQGSRRNEQFF.

The rearrangement joins TRBV19 to TRBJ1-2, with D hard to call. Germline V gene sequence: CDR1 LNHDA, CDR2 SQIVND (reference sequence). Trimming left V 3 bases short and J 5 bases short, with 13 bases between. The CDR3 consists of 14 residues. For the CDR3, the DNA is TGTGCCAGTAGTATTTTTGGGAGTTGGTATGGCTACACCTTC. Amino acid sequence: CASSIFGSWYGYTF.

This clone was detected once. CDR3 in amino acids: CSVEDGTGDRNYGYTF. The CDR3 DNA reads as TGCAGCGTTGAAGATGGGACAGGGGATCGGAACTATGGCTACACCTTC. V usage is TRBV29-1 and J usage is TRBJ1-2, with 10 bases lining up with TRBD1. V shed 0 bases, J shed 2 bases, and the junction held 6 bases outside the gene matches. In germline, CDR1 is SQVTM, CDR2 ANQGSEA. This CDR3 region has 16 residues.

This clone was picked up one time. At one of its ends the junction is not consistent with the germline gene, which may arise from a read error. The J gene is TRBJ2-5, the V gene TRBV4-1; no clear D gene. The CDR3 is 13 amino acids. Germline CDR1 MGHRA, CDR2 YSYEKL. CDR3 bases: TGCGCCAGCGGCCAGGTGGCCCGCGAGACCCAGTACTTC. Its protein product is CASGQVARETQYF.

V usage is TRBV5-4 and J usage is TRBJ2-3, with D hard to call. This CDR3 contains 12 residues. With 0 bases removed from V and 6 bases from J, the gap between germline ends came to 5 bases. Germline V gene data show CDR1 as SGHNT and CDR2 as YYREEE (reference sequence). Here the CDR3 DNA reads TGTGCCAGCAGCTTGGCCGGGGATACGCAGTATTTT. Its translation is CASSLAGDTQYF.

This chain joins TRBV7-9 and TRBJ2-1; TRBD2 agrees at 13 bases. The CDR3 covers 17 residues. CDR1 is SEHNR, CDR2 FQNEAQ, per germline (reference sequence). Trimming took 5 bases from V and 7 from J; bases not matched to a gene: 11. The CDR3 here is CASSPSRLAGGGNEQFF. The CDR3 region has the DNA TGTGCCAGCAGCCCGTCTCGACTAGCGGGGGGCGGGAATGAGCAGTTCTTC.

V is TRBV2 and J is TRBJ2-7; D possibly corresponds to TRBD1 (6 bases). V was shortened by 8 bases and J by 0 bases, with 14 bases between the two germline ends. The CDR3 totals 14 residues. Per germline, CDR1 SNHLY and CDR2 FYNNEI. The CDR3 here is CASLRTASSYEQYF. The CDR3 region has the DNA TGTGCCAGCCTGCGGACAGCCTCCTCCTACGAGCAGTACTTC.

The table lists this clone with a count of one. This chain connects TRBV12-3 or TRBV12-4 to TRBJ2-1; 7 bases are a match to TRBD2. This CDR3 has 13 amino acids. Trimming cost V 7 bases and J 2 bases; bases outside gene matches: 2. The chain's CDR3 is CASKSGTYNEQFF. The DNA for the CDR3 is TGTGCCAGCAAAAGCGGGACCTACAATGAGCAGTTCTTC.

The rearrangement joins TRBV3-1 (or the pseudogene TRBV3-2) to TRBJ1-2; possible D gene TRBD1, 5 bases. Trimming took 4 bases from V and 1 from J, leaving 19 bases between them. The CDR3 runs 17 residues. Germline CDR1 LGHDT, CDR2 YNNKEL (reference sequence). This chain's CDR3 is CASSLRGGVSDNYGYTF. The CDR3 DNA reads TGTGCCAGCAGCCTCCGGGGGGGGGTCTCAGATAACTATGGCTACACCTTC.

V is TRBV29-1 and J is TRBJ2-7, with 7 bases fitting TRBD1. The CDR3 totals 13 residues. Germline V CDR1 and CDR2: SQVTM, ANQGSEA. V lost 6 bases, J lost 1 base, and 6 bases stayed unmatched. The CDR3 spells CSVGTVLSYEQYF. The CDR3 coding sequence is TGCAGCGTGGGGACAGTCCTATCCTACGAGCAGTACTTC.

The gene calls are TRBV12-3 or TRBV12-4 and TRBJ2-7; D is perhaps TRBD1 (5 bases). This CDR3 has 13 amino acids. Trimming pared 1 base from V and 5 bases from J, leaving 9 bases between. The CDR3 here is CASSLEVGDEQYF. CDR3 bases: TGTGCCAGCAGTTTAGAAGTAGGGGACGAGCAGTACTTC.